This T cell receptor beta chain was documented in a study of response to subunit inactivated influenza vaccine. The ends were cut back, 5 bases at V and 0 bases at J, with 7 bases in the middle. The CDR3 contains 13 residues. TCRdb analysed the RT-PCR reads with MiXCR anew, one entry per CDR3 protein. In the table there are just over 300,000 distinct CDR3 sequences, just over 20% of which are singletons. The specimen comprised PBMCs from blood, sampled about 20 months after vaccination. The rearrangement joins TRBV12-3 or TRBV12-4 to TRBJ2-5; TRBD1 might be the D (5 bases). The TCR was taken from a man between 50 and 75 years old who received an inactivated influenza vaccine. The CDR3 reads CASSDSNQETQYF. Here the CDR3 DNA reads TGTGCCAGCAGTGACAGCAACCAAGAGACCCAGTACTTC.